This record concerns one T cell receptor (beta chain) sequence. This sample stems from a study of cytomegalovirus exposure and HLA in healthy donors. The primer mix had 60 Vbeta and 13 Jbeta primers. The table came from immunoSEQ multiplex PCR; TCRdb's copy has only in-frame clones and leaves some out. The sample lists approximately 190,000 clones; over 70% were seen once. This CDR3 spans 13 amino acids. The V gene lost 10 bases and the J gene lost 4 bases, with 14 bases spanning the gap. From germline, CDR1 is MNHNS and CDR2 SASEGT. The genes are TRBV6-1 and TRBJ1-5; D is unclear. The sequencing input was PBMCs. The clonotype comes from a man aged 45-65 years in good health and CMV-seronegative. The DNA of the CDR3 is TGTGCCACCCTTCCCCCCCTTAATCAGCCCCAGCATTTT. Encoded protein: CATLPPLNQPQHF.